A single sample gave rise to the 25 T cell receptor beta chains below, sequenced in a study of blood T cell repertoires in COVID-19. Here immunoSEQ multiplex PCR was the method, and the copy in TCRdb shows in-frame clones only, minus some. The data hold tens of thousands of clones, with 75% to 95% observed a single time. Sequences were obtained from peripheral blood. The receptors originated from a woman between 45 and 65 years old in a cohort sampled during active COVID-19.

The chain carries TRBV29-1 and TRBJ2-3, with a weak D call TRBD1 (5 bases). This CDR3 contains 17 residues. The germline V gene encodes CDR1 SQVTM and CDR2 ANQGSEA. Trimming pared 6 bases from V and 4 bases from J, leaving 26 bases between. Here the CDR3 DNA reads TGCAGCGTGCCCCCCCCGGGTGCAGCAGGGTTTTCAGATACGCAGTATTTT. Translation gives CSVPPPGAAGFSDTQYF.

This chain connects TRBV5-1 to TRBJ2-1; D might be TRBD2 (7 bases). Between the trimmed V and J ends, which lost 0 bases and 6 bases, there was a span of 13 bases. This CDR3 has 15 residues. CDR1 and CDR2 (germline): SGHRS, YFSETQ. The CDR3 DNA sequence: TGCGCCAGCAGCTTGGCTCCTAGGGGGGGCAATGAGCAGTTCTTC. Translating it yields CASSLAPRGGNEQFF.

The rearrangement links TRBV5-4 to TRBJ2-1; maybe TRBD1 (6 bases). Trimming cost V 0 bases and J 7 bases, with 17 bases left between them. Germline assignment: CDR1 SGHNT and CDR2 YYREEE (reference sequence). The CDR3 is 16 residues long. The DNA for the CDR3 is TGTGCCAGCAGCTTGGGGAGTTTGGGGGCCGGGAATGAGCAGTTCTTC. Translating gives CASSLGSLGAGNEQFF.

This clone was observed once. The rearrangement uses TRBV3-1 (or the pseudogene TRBV3-2) and TRBJ2-7; no clear D gene. The CDR3 is made up of 14 amino acids. CDR1 and CDR2 from the germline V gene are LGHDT and YNNKEL (reference sequence). Trimming pared 1 base from V and 7 bases from J, leaving 14 bases between. The CDR3 here is CASSQALTYLEQYF. The CDR3 DNA is TGTGCCAGCAGCCAAGCCCTCACATATCTGGAGCAGTACTTC.

CDR3 loop: CAISESRIGVSTEAFF. The CDR3 DNA sequence: TGTGCCATCAGTGAGTCGAGGATAGGGGTGAGCACTGAAGCTTTCTTT. The chain has TRBV10-3 and TRBJ1-1; possibly TRBD1 for D (5 bases). This CDR3 has 16 residues. Per the germline V gene, CDR1 is ENHRY and CDR2 is SYGVKD. Trimming removed 0 bases at V and 4 bases at J, with 15 bases between.

The rearrangement links TRBV6-5 to TRBJ1-6; tentative D call: TRBD1 (6 bases). The CDR3 contains 14 residues. Trimming took 6 bases from V and 7 from J, leaving 13 bases between them. Per germline, CDR1 MNHEY and CDR2 SVGAGI. CDR3 loop: CASRRWTENSPLHF. The CDR3 DNA reads TGTGCCAGCAGACGTTGGACAGAAAATTCACCCCTCCACTTT.

The chain is built from TRBV6-1 and TRBJ2-1; D is uncertain. In germline, CDR1 is MNHNS, CDR2 SASEGT. CDR3 length equals 16 residues. Trimming removed 1 base at V and 0 bases at J, with 10 bases between. CDR3 sequence reads: CASSEGVRVSYNEQFF. The CDR3 DNA is TGTGCCAGCAGTGAAGGGGTTCGGGTCTCCTACAATGAGCAGTTCTTC.

The chain uses TRBV6-4 and TRBJ1-1; the D is unclear. The germline V gene encodes CDR1 MRHNA and CDR2 SNTAGT. The CDR3 contains 13 residues. Trimming cost V 2 bases and J 2 bases, with 6 bases left between them. The CDR3 region has the DNA TGTGCCAGCAGTGACGAGGGTAACACTGAAGCTTTCTTT. Its protein is CASSDEGNTEAFF.

V usage is TRBV28 and J usage is TRBJ1-2, with D maybe TRBD1 (5 bases). The CDR3 consists of 15 residues. V dropped 5 bases and J dropped 2 bases, with 15 bases sitting between them. Germline assignment: CDR1 MDHEN and CDR2 SYDVKM. In DNA form, the CDR3 reads TGTGCCAGCAGTGGGCAGGGTTCGGTAAACTATGGCTACACCTTC. This sequence encodes CASSGQGSVNYGYTF.

The rearrangement links TRBV25-1 to TRBJ1-2, with a tentative D call TRBD1 (5 bases). Trimming removed 3 bases at V and 6 bases at J, with 23 bases between. This CDR3 has 17 amino acids. CDR1 and CDR2 (germline): MGHDK, SYGVNS. This CDR3 reads CASSDGGPLGGVDGYTF. DNA for the CDR3: TGTGCCAGCAGTGACGGGGGACCCCTGGGAGGAGTGGATGGCTACACCTTC.

This sequence joins TRBV18 and TRBJ1-6; weak D call: TRBD1 (5 bases). The CDR3 loop spans 16 amino acids. The V and J ends lost 6 bases and 9 bases respectively, with 21 bases between them. The germline V gene has CDR1 KGHSH and CDR2 LQKENI. The CDR3 nucleotides read TGTGCCAGCTCGCCGGCCCCCGGAGGGGCGAGTTCACCCCTCCACTTT. Translation gives CASSPAPGGASSPLHF.

V and J are TRBV6-5 and TRBJ2-1, with TRBD1 matching 10 bases. Germline CDR1 is MNHEY and CDR2 is SVGAGI. Trimming cost V 3 bases and J 6 bases; bases outside gene matches: 5. The CDR3 loop spans 15 amino acids. The CDR3 loop reads CASSYDRGRFNEQFF. As DNA, the CDR3 is TGTGCCAGCAGTTATGACAGGGGGCGTTTCAATGAGCAGTTCTTC.

The chain links TRBV3-1 (or the pseudogene TRBV3-2) to TRBJ2-3, with 8 bases fitting TRBD2. CDR1 and CDR2 from the germline V gene are LGHDT and YNNKEL (reference sequence). V gave up 1 base and J gave up 10 bases; unmatched junction bases: 10. The CDR3 runs to 15 residues. CDR3 nucleotide sequence: TGTGCCAGCAGCCAAGGCGCGGGGGGCCCCGGGGCGCAGTATTTT. It is translated as CASSQGAGGPGAQYF.

The rearrangement joins TRBV5-1 to TRBJ1-2, with a weak D call TRBD1 (5 bases). Germline lookup yields CDR1 SGHRS and CDR2 YFSETQ. Between the trimmed V and J ends, which lost 2 bases and 4 bases, there was a span of 15 bases. CDR3 length equals 15 residues. The CDR3 loop is CASSFRLQDLYGYTF. The CDR3 nucleotides read TGCGCCAGCAGCTTTCGATTACAGGATCTCTATGGCTACACCTTC.

CDR3 nucleotides: TGTGCCCTAATCCCTCGGGGGCGGGAGGGCGGAGAGCAGTACTTC. Its translation is CALIPRGREGGEQYF. J is TRBJ2-7 and V is TRBV2; 9 nucleotides line up with TRBD2. There are 15 residues in the CDR3. The V and J ends lost 11 bases and 7 bases, in that order; junction bases with no gene match: 18. The V gene's germline CDR1 is SNHLY and CDR2 FYNNEI.

This clone has only one observation. The V gene is TRBV11-2, the J gene TRBJ2-1; the D gene is possibly TRBD1 (5 bases). The CDR3 covers 15 residues. Germline V gene data show CDR1 as SGHAT and CDR2 as FQNNGV. V lost 5 bases to trimming and J lost 2 bases, with 13 bases between them. The CDR3 DNA reads as TGTGCCAGCAGCCTTCGGACACGACCCTACAATGAGCAGTTCTTC. Encoded protein: CASSLRTRPYNEQFF.

This chain connects TRBV19 to TRBJ1-2; 7 bases map to TRBD1. Trimming removed 9 bases from V and 0 bases from J; junction bases left unmatched: 1. The CDR3 has 12 amino acids. Germline V gives CDR1 LNHDA, CDR2 SQIVND (reference sequence). CDR3 amino acids: CASDRANYGYTF. The CDR3 bases are TGTGCCAGCGACAGGGCTAACTATGGCTACACCTTC.

The chain carries TRBV27 and TRBJ1-2; 10 nucleotides match TRBD1. The CDR3 loop spans 15 amino acids. The V segment lost 6 bases and the J segment 7 bases; nucleotides outside the gene matches: 11. CDR1 and CDR2 (germline): MNHEY, SMNVEV (reference sequence). The CDR3 here is CASSPRQGAKAGYTF. The CDR3 DNA reads TGTGCCAGCAGCCCGAGACAGGGGGCGAAGGCTGGCTACACCTTC.

This chain connects TRBV12-5 to TRBJ2-5; the match to TRBD2 covers 8 bases. CDR1 LGHNT and CDR2 FRNRAP come from the germline V gene. J was trimmed by 1 base and V by 4 bases; bases with no gene match: 2. There are 14 residues in the CDR3. CDR3 sequence (DNA): TGTGCTAGTGGTTATGGACTAGCCCAAGAGACCCAGTACTTC. Encoded protein: CASGYGLAQETQYF.

The chain joins TRBV19 to TRBJ1-5; TRBD1 matches 8 bases. The CDR3 totals 16 residues. Germline CDR1 reads LNHDA; CDR2 reads SQIVND (reference sequence). The junction had 7 bases not matched to a gene; V was cut back by 3 bases and J by 3 bases. CDR3: CASSITQGAVNQPQHF. DNA for the CDR3: TGTGCCAGTAGTATTACCCAGGGGGCAGTCAATCAGCCCCAGCATTTT.

The chain recombines TRBV6-5 with TRBJ1-3; no definite D call. The CDR3 runs to 14 residues. V lost 0 bases and J lost 2, with 5 bases in between. Germline lookup yields CDR1 MNHEY and CDR2 SVGAGI. CDR3 bases: TGTGCCAGCAGTTACTCCTTTACTGGAAACACCATATATTTT. It yields the protein CASSYSFTGNTIYF.

J is TRBJ1-1 and V is TRBV6-5; TRBD1 matches at 7 bases. Germline CDR1 is MNHEY and CDR2 is SVGAGI. V shed 7 bases, J shed 10 bases, and the junction held 12 bases outside the gene matches. The CDR3 has 13 residues. The CDR3 DNA reads TGTGCCAGCAATTCACACAGGGGATTCGGAGCTTTCTTT. It yields the protein CASNSHRGFGAFF.

The V gene is TRBV19, the J gene TRBJ1-5; 9 bases line up with TRBD1. J lost 1 base, V lost 6 bases, and 13 bases had no gene match. The germline V gene has CDR1 LNHDA and CDR2 SQIVND (reference sequence). The CDR3 is made up of 18 amino acids. The CDR3 bases are TGTGCCAGTAGGTTAGGACAGGGGCGTAAAAGGAGCAATCAGCCCCAGCATTTT. It yields the protein CASRLGQGRKRSNQPQHF.

This chain uses TRBV5-6 with TRBJ2-2; 12 positions agree with TRBD1. The CDR3 totals 15 residues. The J segment lost 7 bases and the V segment lost 4 bases, leaving 5 bases of the junction unmatched. Germline-derived CDR1 and CDR2 are SGHDT and YYEEEE. CDR3 in amino acids: CASSPGTGGGGELFF. The CDR3, as DNA: TGTGCCAGCAGCCCTGGGACAGGGGGCGGCGGGGAGCTGTTTTTT.

V gene TRBV19 combines with J gene TRBJ1-2, with 7 nucleotides matching TRBD1. V gave up 5 bases and J gave up 4 bases; unmatched junction bases: 7. The V gene's germline CDR1 is LNHDA and CDR2 SQIVND (reference sequence). The CDR3 covers 14 residues. CDR3 loop: CASSPQTGTYGYTF. The CDR3 nucleotides are TGTGCCAGTAGTCCCCAGACAGGGACCTATGGCTACACCTTC.